This T cell receptor (beta chain) was captured in a study of glioma-infiltrating T cells after dendritic cell vaccination (dated by TCRdb to the mid-2010s). About the full investigation: The cohort comprised about 15 glioblastoma patients from Phase I and II dendritic cell vaccination trials, 9 newly diagnosed and 6 with recurrent disease. Between the early 2000s and the early 2010s, patients were given autologous tumor lysate-pulsed dendritic cell vaccination. To make the vaccine, monocyte-derived dendritic cells were cultured for about seven days with IL-4 and GM-CSF and then pulsed overnight with autologous tumor lysate. Each patient was given three intradermal dendritic cell vaccine injections, spaced two weeks apart, in the arm below the axilla. In glioblastoma patients vaccinated with dendritic cells, deep sequencing of TCR beta CDR3 regions served to measure the amount of tumor-infiltrating lymphocytes and to compare repertoires between tumor and blood. TCR sequencing metrics, including TIL content and tumor-blood repertoire overlap, were correlated with survival after dendritic cell vaccination.

Using the immunoSEQ assay, TCRB CDR3 regions were amplified from approximately 2 micrograms of genomic DNA, or from all available DNA when less than that was on hand. For multiplex PCR, 60 forward primers for TCR V beta segments and 13 reverse primers for J beta segments were used. To estimate reads per starting template, synthetic control templates were spiked into each sample at limiting dilution. Sequencing produced 87 bp reads on the Illumina HiSeq System. The source study handled its data this way. PCR and sequencing errors were removed by a nearest neighbor algorithm that merged closely related sequences. TCR overlap was measured as the percentage of unique tumor TCR beta sequences also present in the same patient's peripheral blood. Imported from immuneACCESS, the table was reduced by TCRdb to in-frame sequences with V and J called. These copies leave out some clones; in studies compared against another copy, an unresolved V gene accounts for under half, and the cause of the remainder is not known. From that table come the V and J calls and clone size; the DNA was used to work out D and trimming. The sample records roughly 52,000 clones, over 75% of which are singletons. Of the sample, around 10% is held by the ten largest clones.

From cysteine to phenylalanine, the CDR3 is 15 amino acids long. CDR3 DNA is the only sequence kept; it has 45 bases, read in frame from the first base. The germline V end is reduced by 5 bases and the J end by 2 bases; junction bases left unmatched: 4. Per the germline V gene (reference sequence), LNHDA is the CDR1 and SQIVND is the CDR2. Patients were selected on the basis of adequate residual fresh-frozen tumor tissue and more than two years of available survival data. Molecular status otherwise varied across the glioblastoma patients, but none of them carried an isocitrate dehydrogenase mutation. PBMC were collected before vaccination, two weeks after the third vaccination, and at tumor progression if progression occurred. The Qiagen DNeasy Blood extraction Kit was used for extraction of genomic DNA. This clone has only a few counts. Its target antigen remains unknown. Base qualities were left out, and no much larger clone turns up one base away.

General conclusions and limits of the study: No direct relationship between TCR clonality and survival was found, suggesting a diverse polyclonal response may matter. Higher estimated pretreatment TIL content predicted longer time to progression and overall survival after dendritic cell vaccination. The TCR overlap response model with three groups was called speculative and said to need prospective validation. The cohort was small and heterogeneous, and full blood and tumor sets were available for few patients, with initial-recurrent tumor pairs available for even fewer patients.

The chain employs TRBV19 and TRBJ2-7, with 12 junctional bases fitting TRBD2. The sequencing used blood, collected before dendritic cell vaccination. The clonotype was recovered from a human donor with glioblastoma. CDR3 loop: CASSRTSGITYEQYF. The DNA reads as follows: TGTGCCAGTAGTCGGACTAGCGGGATAACCTACGAGCAGTACTTC. Where the CDR3 stops, the reference TRBV19 and TRBJ2-7 genes take over; the full variable domain is DGGITQSPKYLFRKEGQNVTLSCEQNLNHDAMYWYRQDPGQGLRLIYYSQIVNDFQKGDIAEGYSVSREKKESFPLTVTSAQKNPTAFYLCASSRTSGITYEQYFGPGTRLTVT.